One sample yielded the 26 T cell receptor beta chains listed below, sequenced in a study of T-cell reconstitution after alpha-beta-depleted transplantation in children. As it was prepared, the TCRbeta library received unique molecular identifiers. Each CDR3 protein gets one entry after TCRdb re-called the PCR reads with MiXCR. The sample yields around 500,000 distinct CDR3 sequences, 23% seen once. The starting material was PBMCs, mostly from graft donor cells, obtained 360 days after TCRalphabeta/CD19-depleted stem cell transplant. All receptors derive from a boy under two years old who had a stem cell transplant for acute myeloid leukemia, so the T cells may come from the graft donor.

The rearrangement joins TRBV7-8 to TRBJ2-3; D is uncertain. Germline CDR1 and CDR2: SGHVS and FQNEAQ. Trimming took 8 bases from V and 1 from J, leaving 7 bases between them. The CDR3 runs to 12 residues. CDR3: CASCQGTDTQYF. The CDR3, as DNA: TGTGCCAGCTGTCAGGGCACAGATACGCAGTATTTT.

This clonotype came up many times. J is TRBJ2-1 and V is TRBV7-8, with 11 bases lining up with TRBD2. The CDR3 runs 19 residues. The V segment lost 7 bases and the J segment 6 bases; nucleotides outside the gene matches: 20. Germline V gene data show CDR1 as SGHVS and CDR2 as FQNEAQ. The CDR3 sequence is CASTDGTSGLFGWTNEQFF. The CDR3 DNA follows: TGTGCCAGCACCGACGGGACTAGCGGTTTATTTGGATGGACCAATGAGCAGTTCTTC.

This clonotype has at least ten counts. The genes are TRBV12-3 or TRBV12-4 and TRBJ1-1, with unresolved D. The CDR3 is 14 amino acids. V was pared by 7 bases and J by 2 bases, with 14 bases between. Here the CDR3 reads CASTPRPGNTEAFF. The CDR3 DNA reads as TGTGCCAGCACCCCACGGCCGGGTAACACTGAAGCTTTCTTT.

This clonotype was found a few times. The CDR3 is CASRDRRGNVSPYF. CDR3 DNA: TGTGCCAGCAGAGACCGACGAGGGAATGTGTCCCCTTATTTT. The chain carries TRBV12-3 or TRBV12-4 and TRBJ2-3; perhaps TRBD2 as D (5 bases). V was cut by 6 bases and J by 15 bases, with 25 bases left in between. This CDR3 comprises 14 residues.

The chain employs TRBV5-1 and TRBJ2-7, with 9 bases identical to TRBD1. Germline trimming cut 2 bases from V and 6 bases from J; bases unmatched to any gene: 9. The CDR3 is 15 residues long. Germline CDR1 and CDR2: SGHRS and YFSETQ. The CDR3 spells CASSFGTGRTSEQYF. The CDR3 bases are TGCGCCAGCAGCTTCGGGACAGGGCGGACTAGCGAGCAGTACTTC.

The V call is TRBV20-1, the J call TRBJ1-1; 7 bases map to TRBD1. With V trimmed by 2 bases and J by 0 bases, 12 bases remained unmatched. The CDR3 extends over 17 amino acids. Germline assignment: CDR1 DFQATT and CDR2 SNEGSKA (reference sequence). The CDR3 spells CSARPNPGQRLNTEAFF. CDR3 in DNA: TGCAGTGCTAGACCCAATCCGGGACAGCGATTGAACACTGAAGCTTTCTTT.

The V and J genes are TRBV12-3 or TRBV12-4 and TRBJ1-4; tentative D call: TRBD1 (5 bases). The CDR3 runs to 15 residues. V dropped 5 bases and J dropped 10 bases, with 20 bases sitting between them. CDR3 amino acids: CASSRRQPRTGKLFF. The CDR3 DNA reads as TGTGCCAGCAGTCGCAGACAGCCCAGGACGGGAAAACTGTTTTTT.

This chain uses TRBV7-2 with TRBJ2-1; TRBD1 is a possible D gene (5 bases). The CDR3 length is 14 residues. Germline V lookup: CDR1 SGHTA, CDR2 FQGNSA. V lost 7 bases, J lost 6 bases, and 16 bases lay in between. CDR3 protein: CASTSGLPSNEQFF. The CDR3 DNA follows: TGTGCCAGCACCTCAGGGCTACCCTCCAATGAGCAGTTCTTC.

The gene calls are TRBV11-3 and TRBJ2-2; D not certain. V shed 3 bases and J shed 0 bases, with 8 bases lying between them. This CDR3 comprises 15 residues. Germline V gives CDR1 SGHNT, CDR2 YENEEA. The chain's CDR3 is CASSFTVANTGELFF. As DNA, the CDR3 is TGTGCCAGCAGCTTTACGGTCGCGAACACCGGGGAGCTGTTTTTT. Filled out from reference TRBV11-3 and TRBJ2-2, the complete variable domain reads EAGVVQSPRYKIIEKKQPVAFWCNPISGHNTLYWYLQNLGQGPELLIRYENEEAVDDSQLPKDRFSAERLKGVDSTLKIQPAELGDSAVYLCASSFTVANTGELFFGEGSRLTVL.

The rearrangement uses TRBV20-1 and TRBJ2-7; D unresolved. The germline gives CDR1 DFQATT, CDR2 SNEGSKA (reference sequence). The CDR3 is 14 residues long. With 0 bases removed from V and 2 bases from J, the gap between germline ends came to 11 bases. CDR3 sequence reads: CSAREKTRPYEQYF. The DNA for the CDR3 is TGCAGTGCTAGAGAGAAAACCCGACCCTACGAGCAGTACTTC.

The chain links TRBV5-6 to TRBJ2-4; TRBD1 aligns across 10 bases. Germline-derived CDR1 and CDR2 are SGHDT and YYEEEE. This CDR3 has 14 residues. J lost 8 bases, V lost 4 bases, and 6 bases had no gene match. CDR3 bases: TGTGCCAGCAGCGGCGGACAGGGGGTACACATTCAGTACTTC. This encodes CASSGGQGVHIQYF.

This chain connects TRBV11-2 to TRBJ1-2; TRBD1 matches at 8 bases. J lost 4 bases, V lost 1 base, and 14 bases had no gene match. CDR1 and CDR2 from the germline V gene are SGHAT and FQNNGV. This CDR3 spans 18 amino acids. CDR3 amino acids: CASSLGVGPDRVPYGYTF. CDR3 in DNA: TGTGCCAGCAGCTTAGGAGTTGGCCCGGACAGGGTCCCCTATGGCTACACCTTC.

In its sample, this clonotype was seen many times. This CDR3 reads CSARDQFSGNTIYF. The CDR3, as DNA: TGCAGTGCTAGAGATCAGTTCTCTGGAAACACCATATATTTT. V and J are TRBV20-1 and TRBJ1-3; D is unclear. Trimming stripped 0 bases from V and 0 bases from J, with 6 bases between. The CDR3 runs 14 residues. CDR1 DFQATT and CDR2 SNEGSKA come from the germline V gene (reference sequence).

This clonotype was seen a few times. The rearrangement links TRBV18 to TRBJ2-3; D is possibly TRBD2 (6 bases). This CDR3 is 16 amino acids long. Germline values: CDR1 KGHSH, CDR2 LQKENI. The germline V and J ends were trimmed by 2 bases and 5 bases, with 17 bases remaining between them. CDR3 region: CASSPLGGDARDTQYF. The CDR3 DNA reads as TGTGCCAGCTCACCATTGGGCGGGGACGCGAGAGATACGCAGTATTTT.

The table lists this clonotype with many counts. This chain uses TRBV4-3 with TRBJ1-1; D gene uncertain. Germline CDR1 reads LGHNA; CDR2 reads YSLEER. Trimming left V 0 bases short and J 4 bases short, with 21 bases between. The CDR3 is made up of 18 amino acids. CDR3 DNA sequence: TGCGCCAGCAGCCAAGATAATCCCGGACGGCCTGATGGCACTGAAGCTTTCTTT. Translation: CASSQDNPGRPDGTEAFF.

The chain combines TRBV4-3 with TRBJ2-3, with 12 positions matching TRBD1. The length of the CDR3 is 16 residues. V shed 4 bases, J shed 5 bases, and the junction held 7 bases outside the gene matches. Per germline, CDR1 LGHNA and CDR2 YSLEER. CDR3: CASSLRGDRGLDTQYF. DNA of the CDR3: TGCGCCAGCAGCCTTCGTGGGGACAGGGGGCTAGATACGCAGTATTTT.

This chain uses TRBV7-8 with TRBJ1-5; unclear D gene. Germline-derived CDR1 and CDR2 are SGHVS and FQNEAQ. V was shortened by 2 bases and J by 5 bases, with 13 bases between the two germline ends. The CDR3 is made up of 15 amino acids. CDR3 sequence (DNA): TGTGCCAGCAGCTTAAAGGTACAGCAGCATCAGCCCCAGCATTTT. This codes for CASSLKVQQHQPQHF.

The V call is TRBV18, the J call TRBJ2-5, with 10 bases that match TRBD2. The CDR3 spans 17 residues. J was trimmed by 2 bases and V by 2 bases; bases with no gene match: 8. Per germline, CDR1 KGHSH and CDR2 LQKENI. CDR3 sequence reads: CASSPRAGGTYQETQYF. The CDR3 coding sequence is TGTGCCAGCTCACCAAGAGCGGGGGGGACCTATCAAGAGACCCAGTACTTC. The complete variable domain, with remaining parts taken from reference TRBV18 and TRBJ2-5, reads NAGVMQNPRHLVRRRGQEARLRCSPMKGHSHVYWYRQLPEEGLKFMVYLQKENIIDESGMPKERFSAEFPKEGPSILRIQQVVRGDSAAYFCASSPRAGGTYQETQYFGPGTRLLVL.

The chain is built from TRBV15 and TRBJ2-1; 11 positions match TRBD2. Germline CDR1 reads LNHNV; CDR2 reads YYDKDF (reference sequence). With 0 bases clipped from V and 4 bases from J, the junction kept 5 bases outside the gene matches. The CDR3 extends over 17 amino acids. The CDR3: CATSRDLGTSGYNEQFF. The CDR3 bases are TGTGCCACCAGCAGAGATCTTGGGACTAGCGGATACAATGAGCAGTTCTTC.

The CDR3 here is CASSGGQAVNTEAFF. The CDR3 DNA is TGTGCCAGCAGCGGGGGACAGGCGGTGAACACTGAAGCTTTCTTT. The chain carries TRBV12-3 or TRBV12-4 and TRBJ1-1; TRBD1 agrees at 8 bases. This CDR3 has 15 residues. The junction had 6 bases not matched to a gene; V was cut back by 6 bases and J by 0 bases.

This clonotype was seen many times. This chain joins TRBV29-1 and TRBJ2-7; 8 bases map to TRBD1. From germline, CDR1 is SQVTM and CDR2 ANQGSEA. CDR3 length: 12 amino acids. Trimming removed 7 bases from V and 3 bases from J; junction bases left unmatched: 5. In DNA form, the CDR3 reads TGCAGCGGCGGGACAGGCCACTACGAGCAGTACTTC. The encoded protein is CSGGTGHYEQYF.

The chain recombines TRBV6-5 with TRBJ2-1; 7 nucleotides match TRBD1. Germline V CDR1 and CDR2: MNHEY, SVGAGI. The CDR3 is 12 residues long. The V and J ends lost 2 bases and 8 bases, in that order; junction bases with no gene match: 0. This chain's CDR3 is CASSYGQDEQFF. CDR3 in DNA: TGTGCCAGCAGTTACGGACAGGATGAGCAGTTCTTC.

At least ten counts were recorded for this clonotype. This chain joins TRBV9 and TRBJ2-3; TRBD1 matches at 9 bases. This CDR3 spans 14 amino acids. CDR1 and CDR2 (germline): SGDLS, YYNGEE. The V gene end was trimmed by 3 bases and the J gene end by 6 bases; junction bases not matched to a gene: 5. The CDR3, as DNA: TGTGCCAGCAGCGGATTAACAGGGGGCGATACGCAGTATTTT. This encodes CASSGLTGGDTQYF.

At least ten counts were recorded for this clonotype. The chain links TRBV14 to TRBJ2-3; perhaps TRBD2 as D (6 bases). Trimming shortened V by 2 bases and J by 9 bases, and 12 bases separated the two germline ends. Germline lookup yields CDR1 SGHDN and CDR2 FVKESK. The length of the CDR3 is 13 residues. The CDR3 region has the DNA TGTGCCAGCAGCCAATTGGTGGCGGGAACGCAGTATTTT. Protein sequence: CASSQLVAGTQYF.

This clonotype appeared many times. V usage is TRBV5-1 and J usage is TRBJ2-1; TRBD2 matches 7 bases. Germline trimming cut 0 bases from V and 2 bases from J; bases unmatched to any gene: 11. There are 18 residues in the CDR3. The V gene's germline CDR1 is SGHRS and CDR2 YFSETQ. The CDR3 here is CASSLAFFSGVTYNEQFF. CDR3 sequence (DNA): TGCGCCAGCAGCTTGGCGTTCTTCAGCGGGGTCACCTACAATGAGCAGTTCTTC.

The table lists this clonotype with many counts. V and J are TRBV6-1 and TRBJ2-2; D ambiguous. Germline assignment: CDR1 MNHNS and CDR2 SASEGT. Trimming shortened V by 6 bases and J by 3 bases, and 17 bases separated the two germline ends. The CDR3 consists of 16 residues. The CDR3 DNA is TGTGCCAGCAGCCCCGGTCTCCCTCGCGACACCGGGGAGCTGTTTTTT. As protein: CASSPGLPRDTGELFF.